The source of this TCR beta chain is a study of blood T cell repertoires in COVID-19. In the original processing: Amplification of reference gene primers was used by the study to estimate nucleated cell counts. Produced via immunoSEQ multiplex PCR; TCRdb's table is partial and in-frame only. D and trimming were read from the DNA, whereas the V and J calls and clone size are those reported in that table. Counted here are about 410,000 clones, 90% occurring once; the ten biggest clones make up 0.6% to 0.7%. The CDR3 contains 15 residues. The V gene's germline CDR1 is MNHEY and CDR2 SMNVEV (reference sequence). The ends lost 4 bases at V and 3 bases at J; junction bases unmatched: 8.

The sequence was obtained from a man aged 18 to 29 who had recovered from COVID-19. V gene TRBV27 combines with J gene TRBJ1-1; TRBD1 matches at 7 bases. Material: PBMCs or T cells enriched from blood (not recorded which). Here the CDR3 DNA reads TGTGCCAGCAGTTGGGCCCGGGACAGCTACACTGAAGCTTTCTTT. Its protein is CASSWARDSYTEAFF.